Given below is one TCR beta chain in context. Its antigen remains unidentified. Mismatch with germline at one junction end may stem from a read error. These data come from a study of radiotherapy plus CTLA-4 blockade in lung cancer. Study-wide background: Among patients, under 20% showed objective responses, and approximately 31% had disease control.

Germline V gene lookup returns CDR1 SEHNR and CDR2 FQNEAQ (reference sequence). This CDR3 contains 16 residues. Clones were sequenced by immunoSEQ multiplex PCR, and TCRdb holds only the in-frame ones, with some missing. Among around 44,000 clones listed, 65% to 90% were seen once. Whole-study results and caveats: There was expansion of tumor-derived TCR clones in blood after radiotherapy plus ipilimumab.

V and J are TRBV7-9 and TRBJ2-1; 13 bases agree with TRBD2. The sequence was obtained from a human donor with non-small cell lung cancer that progressed on radiotherapy plus ipilimumab. Some clones in this sample may be carry-over from other donors' samples. Sequenced here: peripheral blood, sampled from a patient treated with radiotherapy plus ipilimumab. DNA of the CDR3: TGTGTCAGCAGCTTGACTAGCGGGAGGTCCTACAATGAGCAGTTCTTC. Translating gives CVSSLTSGRSYNEQFF.